This T cell receptor (beta chain) was found in a study of T cells in localized non-small cell lung cancer. Study conclusions and caveats: Tumor showed lower T cell clonality than uninvolved adjacent lung, where it was highest. Higher blood T cell density went with longer overall survival. Adjacent lung held a median 57 of the top 100 tumor clones.

Sequenced by immunoSEQ multiplex PCR; TCRdb stores in-frame clones only, minus some. The table records tens of thousands of clones, approximately 90% of them present only once. Comments on this clone: What it recognizes is unknown.

Sequences were derived from peripheral blood, sampled before any cancer treatment. The sequence was collected from a man aged 40 to 69 with stage I squamous cell lung carcinoma.

CDR3 sequence reads: CASTPGAVVETQYF. CDR3 in DNA: TGTGCCAGCACCCCGGGGGCGGTCGTAGAGACCCAGTACTTC. This chain connects TRBV2 to TRBJ2-5, with D perhaps assigned TRBD1 or TRBD2 (6 bases each). V shed 7 bases and J shed 4 bases, with 16 bases lying between them. The CDR3 contains 14 residues. Looked up from germline, CDR1 is SNHLY and CDR2 is FYNNEI.